The T cell receptor beta chain described here comes from a study of T cell repertoires in cytomegalovirus infection. Study in general: Recently identified HLA-C-restricted and well-studied HLA-B-restricted CMV epitopes were used. CMV infection together with matching HLA type was indicated by public TCR beta signatures.

Germline V gene sequence: CDR1 LNHDA, CDR2 SQIVND (reference sequence). V shed 10 bases, J shed 4 bases, and the junction held 10 bases outside the gene matches. CDR3 length equals 14 residues. TCRdb re-derived calls from the reads in MiXCR, one entry per CDR3 protein. This sample has some 700,000 distinct CDR3 sequences, with 30% to 40% found just once. As concerns this clonotype: The antigen is unknown.

This material consisted of cultured PBMCs, taken from culture after CMV antigen stimulation. This rearrangement joins TRBV19 to TRBJ2-3, with TRBD2 matching 8 bases. The TCR originated in a human donor in good health (CMV status not recorded). Some clones in this sample may be carry-over from other donors' samples. The CDR3 DNA follows: TGTGCCACCACGGGCGGGGGGCCAGCAGATACGCAGTATTTT. This translates into CATTGGGPADTQYF.